The 17 T cell receptor beta chains reported below all come from one sample, sequenced in a study of OX40 agonist ivuxolimab in advanced cancers. The protocol was immunoSEQ multiplex PCR, while the TCRdb copy is restricted to in-frame clones and leaves out a portion. The data show over 65,000 clones, with 88% seen just once and approximately 0.27% held by the top ten. Sequencing used CD4+ or CD8+ T cells sorted from blood, obtained in a trial of the OX40 agonist ivuxolimab. The receptors were sampled from an adult with an advanced solid tumor such as melanoma, head and neck, liver or kidney cancer.

V usage is TRBV2 and J usage is TRBJ1-1, with no clear D. The germline gives CDR1 SNHLY, CDR2 FYNNEI. The CDR3 has 13 residues. V lost 6 bases, J lost 2 bases, and 10 bases lay in between. CDR3 bases: TGTGCCAGCAGAAACGGACTAAACACTGAAGCTTTCTTT. It translates to CASRNGLNTEAFF.

This chain joins TRBV9 and TRBJ1-1, with D unresolved. Trimming removed 0 bases at V and 4 bases at J, with 10 bases between. This CDR3 is 14 amino acids long. Germline assignment: CDR1 SGDLS and CDR2 YYNGEE. CDR3: CASSVVSQGTEAFF. CDR3 in DNA: TGTGCCAGCAGCGTAGTGAGCCAAGGCACTGAAGCTTTCTTT.

This chain links TRBV5-5 with TRBJ2-2; the D gene is possibly TRBD2 (5 bases). Germline-derived CDR1 and CDR2 are SGHKS and YYEKEE (reference sequence). The ends were cut back, 2 bases at V and 2 bases at J, with 10 bases in the middle. The CDR3 covers 15 residues. The CDR3: CASSFRTANTGELFF. CDR3 coding DNA: TGTGCCAGCAGCTTTAGGACTGCTAACACCGGGGAGCTGTTTTTT.

V is TRBV6-1 and J is TRBJ2-1; 8 positions match TRBD1. Per the germline V gene, CDR1 is MNHNS and CDR2 is SASEGT. The J segment lost 8 bases and the V segment lost 7 bases, leaving 10 bases of the junction unmatched. This CDR3 is 14 amino acids long. This CDR3 reads CASKLRQGLYEQFF. The CDR3 nucleotides are TGTGCCAGCAAATTGAGACAGGGGCTCTATGAGCAGTTCTTC.

The V gene is TRBV19, the J gene TRBJ2-3, with D hard to call. The CDR3 contains 15 residues. The germline gives CDR1 LNHDA, CDR2 SQIVND (reference sequence). V gave up 4 bases and J gave up 0 bases, with 11 bases separating them. The CDR3 nucleotides are TGTGCCAGTAGTAGAGCCGCGTATAGCACAGATACGCAGTATTTT. It codes for CASSRAAYSTDTQYF.

This clone was found once. This chain uses TRBV28 with TRBJ2-7; 15 positions agree with TRBD2. The trim removed 5 bases at V and 1 base at J, leaving 6 bases unmatched. Germline CDR1 reads MDHEN; CDR2 reads SYDVKM. The CDR3 covers 17 residues. The CDR3 reads CASSMGLAGGLSYEQYF. DNA of the CDR3: TGTGCCAGCAGTATGGGACTAGCGGGAGGCCTATCCTACGAGCAGTACTTC. The full variable domain, with the rest looked up from reference TRBV28 and TRBJ2-7, is DVKVTQSSRYLVKRTGEKVFLECVQDMDHENMFWYRQDPGLGLRLIYFSYDVKMKEKGDIPEGYSVSREKKERFSLILESASTNQTSMYLCASSMGLAGGLSYEQYFGPGTRLTVT.

The gene calls are TRBV15 and TRBJ2-7; 9 bases align to TRBD2. V gave up 2 bases and J gave up 1 base; unmatched junction bases: 3. Germline CDR1 is LNHNV and CDR2 is YYDKDF (reference sequence). The CDR3 sequence is 15 residues long. CDR3 amino acids: CATSRNLAGSYEQYF. CDR3 sequence (DNA): TGTGCCACCAGCAGAAACCTAGCGGGGTCCTACGAGCAGTACTTC.

The rearrangement links TRBV5-1 to TRBJ2-7, with no clear D. V lost 0 bases and J 4 bases, leaving 8 bases between the germline ends. Per germline, CDR1 SGHRS and CDR2 YFSETQ. This CDR3 contains 13 residues. The CDR3 here is CASSLDSKYEQYF. CDR3 bases: TGCGCCAGCAGCTTGGATTCCAAGTACGAGCAGTACTTC.

This clone was seen a handful of times. This CDR3 is CASNSPLLAYGNEQFF. The DNA of the CDR3 is TGTGCCAGTAACAGTCCCCTCCTAGCGTACGGCAATGAGCAGTTCTTC. The chain links TRBV19 to TRBJ2-1, with D tentatively TRBD2 (6 bases). With 7 bases removed from V and 6 bases from J, the gap between germline ends came to 22 bases. There are 16 residues in the CDR3. The germline CDR1 and CDR2 sequences are LNHDA and SQIVND (reference sequence).

V and J are TRBV28 and TRBJ1-3, with D perhaps matching TRBD1 (6 bases). V lost 8 bases and J 0 bases, leaving 11 bases between the germline ends. CDR3 length: 14 amino acids. Looked up from germline, CDR1 is MDHEN and CDR2 is SYDVKM. DNA for the CDR3: TGTGCCAGCGCTGGAGGGGGCTCTGGAAACACCATATATTTT. Translated, it gives CASAGGGSGNTIYF.

The rearrangement uses TRBV4-1 and TRBJ2-5; tentatively, D is TRBD1 (8 bases). The CDR3 has 15 residues. V was trimmed by 4 bases and J by 4 bases, leaving 16 bases between them. Germline CDR1 and CDR2: MGHRA and YSYEKL. CDR3: CASSRPDREGETQYF. For the CDR3, the DNA is TGCGCCAGCAGCCGGCCGGACAGGGAGGGAGAGACCCAGTACTTC.

The chain recombines TRBV21-1 with TRBJ1-1; TRBD1 is taken as the D call from the table, unchecked against the DNA. TRBV21-1 counts as a pseudogene. CDR3 length: 13 residues. The CDR3, as DNA: TGTGCCAGCAGTCGCAGGGGGAACACTGAAGCTTTCTTT. It is translated as CASSRRGNTEAFF.

CDR3 nucleotides: TGTGCCAGCAGAGGCTACGACAGGGAGGTTGTGTACTTC. The encoded protein is CASRGYDREVVYF. The chain carries TRBV27 and TRBJ2-7; tentative D call: TRBD1 (7 bases). Germline loops: CDR1 MNHEY, CDR2 SMNVEV (reference sequence). V was clipped by 6 bases and J by 12 bases, with 21 bases between them. The CDR3 contains 13 residues.

The chain links TRBV5-1 to TRBJ2-3, with D perhaps matching TRBD2 (5 bases). In germline, CDR1 is SGHRS, CDR2 YFSETQ. The CDR3 has 17 amino acids. V lost 4 bases to trimming and J lost 1 base, with 19 bases between them. CDR3: CASSPPIGSEGTDTQYF. The CDR3 DNA reads TGCGCCAGCAGCCCCCCGATTGGGAGCGAGGGCACAGATACGCAGTATTTT.

The chain couples TRBV6-5 to TRBJ1-3, with TRBD1 identical over 9 bases. CDR3 length equals 16 residues. The junction had 6 bases not matched to a gene; V was cut back by 2 bases and J by 4 bases. From germline, CDR1 is MNHEY and CDR2 SVGAGI. For the CDR3, the DNA is TGTGCCAGCAGTTACGCCGGGACAGGGACCGGAAACACCATATATTTT. Amino acid sequence: CASSYAGTGTGNTIYF.

The chain has TRBV5-1 and TRBJ2-7; TRBD1 aligns across 11 bases. This CDR3 is 16 amino acids long. V lost 0 bases and J lost 5; bases outside the gene matches: 7. Germline V CDR1 and CDR2: SGHRS, YFSETQ. In DNA form, the CDR3 reads TGCGCCAGCAGCTTGGCCGTTGGGGACAGGGGGAACGAGCAGTACTTC. Protein sequence: CASSLAVGDRGNEQYF.

This rearrangement joins TRBV7-9 to TRBJ1-3, with TRBD1 matching over 7 bases. The CDR3 has 15 amino acids. Germline trimming cut 5 bases from V and 0 bases from J; bases unmatched to any gene: 4. CDR1 and CDR2 from the germline V gene are SEHNR and FQNEAQ (reference sequence). The CDR3 DNA is TGTGCCAGCAGCCATGACAGGGACTCTGGAAACACCATATATTTT. As protein: CASSHDRDSGNTIYF.